Shown below are 25 T cell receptor beta chains from a single sample sequenced in a study of blood T cells in healthy people across ages. Primers used in a second PCR of roughly 6 to 11 cycles were a sample-barcoded 5' primer and a J-beta primer mix. TCRdb re-called the 5' RACE reads with MiXCR, one entry per CDR3 protein. The sample yields over 600,000 distinct CDR3 sequences, roughly 21% seen once. The sequencing sample was made of blood. These receptors were obtained from a man in his sixties or seventies in good health.

This clonotype was detected a few times. CDR3 in amino acids: CASSSGLAGAVEQFF. The CDR3 nucleotides are TGTGCCAGCAGCTCCGGACTAGCGGGAGCGGTTGAGCAGTTCTTC. The chain employs TRBV7-2 and TRBJ2-5, with 13 bases identical to TRBD2. The J call may be mistaken, given a closer DNA end match to TRBJ2-1. There are 15 residues in the CDR3. Germline V gene data show CDR1 as SGHTA and CDR2 as FQGNSA.

This clonotype appeared many times. V usage is TRBV7-9 and J usage is TRBJ2-5, with TRBD1 matching 9 bases. The CDR3 runs 17 residues. CDR1 is SEHNR and CDR2 is FQNEAQ in the germline V gene (reference sequence). The J segment lost 1 base and the V segment lost 4 bases, leaving 10 bases of the junction unmatched. CDR3 bases: TGTGCCAGCAGCTCCCCAACCGGGACAGGGAGCCAAGAGACCCAGTACTTC. This codes for CASSSPTGTGSQETQYF.

Concerning this clonotype: Relative to the germline gene, one junction end is altered; a read error may explain this. The chain couples TRBV25-1 to TRBJ1-1; 7 bases agree with TRBD1. Germline lookup yields CDR1 MGHDK and CDR2 SYGVNS. This CDR3 comprises 14 residues. The CDR3 is CACRAGAGGTEAFF. The DNA for the CDR3 is TGTGCCTGCAGGGCTGGGGCAGGGGGGACTGAAGCTTTCTTT.

This clonotype appeared many times. The gene calls are TRBV7-8 and TRBJ2-7, with D uncertain. This CDR3 spans 13 amino acids. The V and J ends lost 3 bases and 3 bases respectively, with 9 bases between them. Germline-derived CDR1 and CDR2 are SGHVS and FQNEAQ. The CDR3 DNA follows: TGTGCCAGCAGCTTTACCGCAATCTACGAGCAGTACTTC. Translation gives CASSFTAIYEQYF.

This clonotype was seen a few times. This rearrangement joins TRBV5-1 to TRBJ2-3; D may be TRBD1 or TRBD2 (5 bases each). V was clipped by 5 bases and J by 5 bases, with 18 bases between them. CDR3 size: 15 residues. CDR1 is SGHRS, CDR2 YFSETQ, per germline. The CDR3 region is CASSWDLGARDTQYF. CDR3 DNA: TGCGCCAGCAGTTGGGACCTTGGGGCGCGAGATACGCAGTATTTT.

A few counts support this clonotype. This chain joins TRBV4-3 and TRBJ2-5, with 7 bases lining up with TRBD1. With the DNA end fitting TRBJ2-1 better, the J assignment may be wrong. Per germline, CDR1 LGHNA and CDR2 YSLEER. CDR3 size: 17 residues. Here the CDR3 DNA reads TGCGCCAGCAGCCAGCAACCGGGACAGCAGGGAGTGGATGAGCAGTTCTTC. It specifies CASSQQPGQQGVDEQFF.

This clonotype turned up a few times. The V gene is TRBV6-5, the J gene TRBJ2-1; unclear D gene. CDR1 and CDR2 from the germline V gene are MNHEY and SVGAGI. Between the trimmed V and J ends, which lost 11 bases and 2 bases, there was a span of 13 bases. This CDR3 region has 13 residues. The CDR3 loop is CAVGRTPYNEQFF. In nucleotides, the CDR3 is TGTGCCGTCGGGCGGACCCCCTACAATGAGCAGTTCTTC.

This clonotype was seen a few times. V gene TRBV6-1 combines with J gene TRBJ2-1; D is unresolved. The CDR3 sequence is 14 residues long. Per germline, CDR1 MNHNS and CDR2 SASEGT. V was trimmed by 6 bases and J by 7 bases, leaving 16 bases between them. In DNA form, the CDR3 reads TGTGCCAGCAGGCTAGACAACTTCATGAATGAGCAGTTCTTC. Its translation is CASRLDNFMNEQFF.

This sequence joins TRBV5-5 and TRBJ2-7; D assignment may be TRBD1 or TRBD2 (5 bases each). The ends were cut back, 0 bases at V and 4 bases at J, with 11 bases in the middle. This CDR3 has 14 residues. CDR1 SGHKS and CDR2 YYEKEE come from the germline V gene (reference sequence). CDR3 coding DNA: TGTGCCAGCAGCTTGGTGTGGGACCATTACGAGCAGTACTTC. Its protein is CASSLVWDHYEQYF.

The V call is TRBV7-3, the J call TRBJ2-7; D is perhaps TRBD1 (5 bases). CDR3 length equals 15 residues. Germline CDR1 reads SGHTA; CDR2 reads FQGTGA. Trimming cost V 2 bases and J 4 bases, with 15 bases left between them. For the CDR3, the DNA is TGTGCCAGCAGCTTAGACTCAGGGTCTAGTTACGAGCAGTACTTC. Translation: CASSLDSGSSYEQYF.

The table lists this clonotype with a few counts. The chain joins TRBV5-1 to TRBJ1-4, with D tentatively TRBD1 (6 bases). The germline V and J ends were trimmed by 2 bases and 7 bases, with 12 bases remaining between them. The germline CDR1 and CDR2 sequences are SGHRS and YFSETQ. The CDR3 covers 14 residues. CDR3 coding DNA: TGCGCCAGCAGCTTACAGGGCAGGACTGAAAAACTGTTTTTT. This translates into CASSLQGRTEKLFF.

This chain uses TRBV5-1 with TRBJ2-5; TRBD2 agrees at 9 bases. This CDR3 spans 15 amino acids. The germline gives CDR1 SGHRS, CDR2 YFSETQ. V gave up 3 bases and J gave up 4 bases; unmatched junction bases: 7. CDR3 bases: TGCGCCAGCAGCTCTGGAGCGGGGGGTAGAGAGACCCAGTACTTC. Protein product: CASSSGAGGRETQYF.

Only a few counts were recorded for this clonotype. The chain's CDR3 is CASSQGPGVNSPLHF. Here the CDR3 DNA reads TGCGCCAGCAGCCAAGGTCCAGGGGTGAATTCACCCCTCCACTTT. The chain couples TRBV4-1 to TRBJ1-6, with D tentatively TRBD1 (6 bases). The V gene lost 1 base and the J gene lost 7 bases, with 11 bases spanning the gap. The V gene's germline CDR1 is MGHRA and CDR2 YSYEKL. The CDR3 runs to 15 residues.

This clonotype was recorded once. The chain links TRBV3-1 to TRBJ2-3; 13 nucleotides agree with TRBD2. With 1 base clipped from V and 0 bases from J, the junction kept 4 bases outside the gene matches. Germline V gene lookup returns CDR1 LGHDT and CDR2 YNNKEL (reference sequence). The CDR3 spans 18 residues. The CDR3 loop is CASSQGLAGGKSTDTQYF. The CDR3 region has the DNA TGTGCCAGCAGCCAAGGACTAGCGGGGGGCAAAAGCACAGATACGCAGTATTTT.

The sample holds a few counts of this clonotype. V gene TRBV12-3 or TRBV12-4 combines with J gene TRBJ2-7; no clear D. V lost 2 bases and J 6 bases, leaving 11 bases between the germline ends. The CDR3 consists of 13 residues. Here the CDR3 reads CASSLRTDGEQYF. The CDR3 region has the DNA TGTGCCAGCAGTTTACGGACCGATGGCGAGCAGTACTTC.

This chain connects TRBV6-2 or TRBV6-3 to TRBJ1-6; D not resolved. Germline V gene data show CDR1 as MNHEY and CDR2 as SVGEGT. CDR3 length: 13 residues. Between the trimmed V and J ends, which lost 5 bases and 8 bases, there was a span of 10 bases. CDR3 DNA: TGTGCCAGCAGTATGACGACTGATTCACCCCTCCACTTT. Amino acid sequence: CASSMTTDSPLHF.

This CDR3 reads CASSKVIGRDPYNEQFF. CDR3 bases: TGTGCCAGCAGCAAAGTAATAGGGCGCGACCCCTACAATGAGCAGTTCTTC. The V and J genes are TRBV21-1 and TRBJ2-5; no DNA check was done on the table's D call, TRBD1. The DNA end lines up better with TRBJ2-1; the J call may be wrong. TRBV21-1 represents a pseudogene. The CDR3 sequence is 17 residues long.

This clonotype was seen a few times. The CDR3 DNA follows: TGTGCCAGCAGTTACGGGGACAGACATAATGAAAAACTGTTTTTT. Encoded protein: CASSYGDRHNEKLFF. The rearrangement uses TRBV27 and TRBJ1-4; the match to TRBD1 covers 7 bases. The CDR3 is 15 amino acids. J gave up 4 bases and V 4 bases, and 6 bases lay outside the gene matches. Germline CDR1 and CDR2: MNHEY and SMNVEV (reference sequence).

This clonotype was observed at least ten times. This chain connects TRBV14 to TRBJ2-1; the D gene is possibly TRBD1 (6 bases). Trimming pared 5 bases from V and 4 bases from J, leaving 9 bases between. Germline CDR1 and CDR2: SGHDN and FVKESK. The CDR3 loop spans 13 amino acids. CDR3 amino acids: CASSKGQYNEQFF. The CDR3 nucleotides are TGTGCCAGCAGCAAAGGACAGTACAATGAGCAGTTCTTC.

The J gene is TRBJ1-1, the V gene TRBV12-3 or TRBV12-4, with D maybe TRBD1 (5 bases). The CDR3 is 12 amino acids. Trimming left V 6 bases short and J 5 bases short, with 10 bases between. The CDR3 loop is CASRLGGTEAFF. The CDR3 nucleotides read TGTGCCAGCAGACTGGGGGGTACTGAAGCTTTCTTT.

The chain couples TRBV29-1 to TRBJ1-5; 10 bases fit TRBD1. The length of the CDR3 is 14 residues. V lost 4 bases to trimming and J lost 7 bases; unmatched junction nucleotides: 7. Per germline, CDR1 SQVTM and CDR2 ANQGSEA. The CDR3 spells CSVGLGTGEQPQHF. The DNA of the CDR3 is TGCAGCGTTGGATTAGGGACAGGGGAGCAGCCCCAGCATTTT.

In this sample, this clonotype turned up a few times. V and J are TRBV28 and TRBJ2-5, with 7 positions matching TRBD2. This CDR3 has 15 amino acids. Germline V gene lookup returns CDR1 MDHEN and CDR2 SYDVKM. The V and J ends lost 2 bases and 4 bases, in that order; junction bases with no gene match: 7. This CDR3 is CASSLAGAGVETQYF. The DNA of the CDR3 is TGTGCCAGCAGTTTAGCTGGGGCGGGAGTAGAGACCCAGTACTTC.

The chain recombines TRBV5-5 with TRBJ2-5; 11 bases line up with TRBD2. CDR3 length: 12 residues. Germline V gene sequence: CDR1 SGHKS, CDR2 YYEKEE (reference sequence). V shed 4 bases, J shed 7 bases, and the junction held 0 bases outside the gene matches. CDR3 sequence reads: CASSTSGGTQYF. DNA of the CDR3: TGTGCCAGCAGCACTAGCGGGGGGACCCAGTACTTC. Based on the CDR3 plus reference TRBV5-5 and TRBJ2-5, the full variable domain is DAGVTQSPTHLIKTRGQQVTLRCSPISGHKSVSWYQQVLGQGPQFIFQYYEKEERGRGNFPDRFSARQFPNYSSELNVNALLLGDSALYLCASSTSGGTQYFGPGTRLLVL.

The sample holds a few counts of this clonotype. The chain couples TRBV7-3 to TRBJ2-1, with 11 bases fitting TRBD2. The CDR3 extends over 16 amino acids. CDR1 is SGHTA, CDR2 FQGTGA, per germline. After removal of 4 bases from V and 5 bases from J, the junction contained 7 bases not matched to a gene. CDR3 in DNA: TGTGCCAGCAGCTCCCAGCCGGGACTAGCGGACAATGAGCAGTTCTTC. Translating gives CASSSQPGLADNEQFF.

This clonotype appeared a few times. The rearrangement uses TRBV20-1 and TRBJ2-4, with TRBD2 matching 13 bases. V trimming: 6 bases; J trimming: 1 base; junction bases outside the gene matches: 12. Germline loops: CDR1 DFQATT, CDR2 SNEGSKA (reference sequence). The CDR3 loop spans 18 amino acids. This CDR3 reads CSAYKLAGGPFAKNIQYF. The CDR3 DNA is TGCAGTGCCTATAAACTAGCGGGAGGGCCGTTCGCCAAAAACATTCAGTACTTC.